These 28 T cell receptor beta chains came from one sample sequenced in a study of blood T cell repertoires in COVID-19. This table comes from immunoSEQ multiplex PCR, and its TCRdb copy is limited to in-frame clones, with some not included. Among some 120,000 clones listed, 75% to 90% were seen once. The material sequenced was peripheral blood. These receptors were obtained from a woman aged 70-85 years with acute or convalescent COVID-19.

The J gene is TRBJ2-3, the V gene TRBV10-3; 7 bases fit TRBD2. Germline V gene sequence: CDR1 ENHRY, CDR2 SYGVKD. The junction had 3 bases not matched to a gene; V was cut back by 1 base and J by 2 bases. This CDR3 spans 15 amino acids. The CDR3 bases are TGTGCCATCAGTGAGTTCGAGCGGGACACAGATACGCAGTATTTT. Protein: CAISEFERDTDTQYF.

The J gene is TRBJ2-2, the V gene TRBV6-5; tentative D call: TRBD2 (5 bases). The CDR3 is 15 residues long. V lost 6 bases to trimming and J lost 5 bases, with 16 bases between them. From germline, CDR1 is MNHEY and CDR2 SVGAGI. The CDR3, as DNA: TGTGCCAGCAGAACGTTAGCGCTACGGACCGGGGAGCTGTTTTTT. It yields the protein CASRTLALRTGELFF.

V and J are TRBV6-2 or TRBV6-3 and TRBJ1-5; TRBD1 matches at 9 bases. Germline CDR1 is MNHEY and CDR2 is SVGEGT. The CDR3 is 16 residues long. Losses at the gene ends were 7 bases for V and 3 bases for J; bases not matched to a gene: 10. The CDR3 reads CASTPFGTGPNQPQHF. DNA for the CDR3: TGTGCCAGCACCCCGTTCGGGACAGGGCCCAATCAGCCCCAGCATTTT.

The rearrangement joins TRBV24-1 to TRBJ2-1, with D hard to call. The CDR3 extends over 18 amino acids. Germline CDR1 is KGHDR and CDR2 is SFDVKD. V gave up 1 base and J gave up 0 bases, with 15 bases separating them. This chain's CDR3 is CATSDFETPETSYNEQFF. In DNA form, the CDR3 reads TGTGCCACCAGTGATTTCGAGACACCTGAGACCTCCTACAATGAGCAGTTCTTC.

The count of this clone is one. The V gene is TRBV6-1, the J gene TRBJ2-3, with 7 bases that match TRBD2. CDR3 size: 18 residues. CDR1 is MNHNS and CDR2 is SASEGT in the germline V gene. Losses at the gene ends were 1 base for V and 2 bases for J; bases not matched to a gene: 12. CDR3 nucleotide sequence: TGTGCCAGCAGTGAAGTGGTCGGGGCGGGGGACTCCACAGATACGCAGTATTTT. Translation gives CASSEVVGAGDSTDTQYF.

This chain's CDR3 is CSVEGTGDTEAFF. As DNA, the CDR3 is TGCAGCGTTGAGGGGACAGGGGACACTGAAGCTTTCTTT. This chain uses TRBV29-1 with TRBJ1-1, with TRBD1 matching 10 bases. The J segment lost 3 bases and the V segment lost 3 bases, leaving 1 base of the junction unmatched. There are 13 residues in the CDR3. Germline CDR1 and CDR2: SQVTM and ANQGSEA.

The V gene is TRBV25-1, the J gene TRBJ2-1; 9 nucleotides agree with TRBD1. The CDR3 is 15 residues long. Germline V gene data show CDR1 as MGHDK and CDR2 as SYGVNS. V was clipped by 6 bases and J by 4 bases; unmatched bases: 7. Written as DNA, the CDR3 is TGTGCCAGCAGGACTGGGGACAGGGTATACAATGAGCAGTTCTTC. Its protein is CASRTGDRVYNEQFF.

This chain links TRBV19 with TRBJ1-1; 7 positions agree with TRBD1. The CDR3 is 15 amino acids. V trimming: 5 bases; J trimming: 7 bases; junction bases outside the gene matches: 13. CDR1 and CDR2 (germline): LNHDA, SQIVND (reference sequence). CDR3 loop: CASSGALQGNDEAFF. In DNA, the CDR3 is TGTGCCAGTAGTGGCGCCCTACAGGGGAATGATGAAGCTTTCTTT.

This chain connects TRBV6-5 to TRBJ2-7, with D perhaps TRBD2 (6 bases). The CDR3 is 14 residues long. V lost 6 bases and J 0 bases, leaving 12 bases between the germline ends. Germline CDR1 and CDR2: MNHEY and SVGAGI. The chain's CDR3 is CASRRDLSSYEQYF. The CDR3 nucleotides are TGTGCCAGCAGGCGGGACCTTAGCTCCTACGAGCAGTACTTC.

This CDR3 is CASTLAGTGGTEAFF. CDR3 bases: TGTGCCAGCACCCTTGCCGGGACAGGGGGCACTGAAGCTTTCTTT. This chain uses TRBV5-5 with TRBJ1-1; 11 positions agree with TRBD1. The CDR3 runs to 15 residues. With V trimmed by 6 bases and J by 4 bases, 8 bases remained unmatched. The V gene's germline CDR1 is SGHKS and CDR2 YYEKEE (reference sequence).

The rearrangement joins TRBV19 to TRBJ2-3, with D perhaps TRBD1 (5 bases). Germline V gene sequence: CDR1 LNHDA, CDR2 SQIVND (reference sequence). CDR3 length equals 16 residues. Trimming removed 3 bases from V and 5 bases from J, with 18 bases in between. DNA for the CDR3: TGTGCCAGTAGTATTTCGGCCGCTGGGGCAGAAGATACGCAGTATTTT. Translated: CASSISAAGAEDTQYF.

The chain combines TRBV25-1 with TRBJ1-2, with D tentatively TRBD1 (6 bases). This CDR3 comprises 14 residues. Germline values: CDR1 MGHDK, CDR2 SYGVNS. Trimming removed 3 bases from V and 0 bases from J, with 8 bases in between. CDR3 in DNA: TGTGCCAGCAGTGACTGGACAGCTAACTATGGCTACACCTTC. Its translation: CASSDWTANYGYTF.

The chain joins TRBV28 to TRBJ1-2; D may be TRBD1 (6 bases). The CDR3 consists of 16 residues. Per germline, CDR1 MDHEN and CDR2 SYDVKM. V was pared by 3 bases and J by 2 bases, with 16 bases between. CDR3 amino acids: CASSLAGDLPNYGYTF. In DNA form, the CDR3 reads TGTGCCAGCAGTTTGGCAGGGGACCTCCCCAACTATGGCTACACCTTC.

The genes are TRBV28 and TRBJ2-7; 14 nucleotides line up with TRBD2. The V gene end was trimmed by 3 bases and the J gene end by 7 bases; junction bases not matched to a gene: 11. The CDR3 has 17 residues. CDR1 and CDR2 (germline): MDHEN, SYDVKM. CDR3 nucleotides: TGTGCCAGCAGTTTTCGGGGACTAGCGGGAGCTACGAAGGAGCAGTACTTC. Its translation is CASSFRGLAGATKEQYF. Filled out from reference TRBV28 and TRBJ2-7, the complete variable domain reads DVKVTQSSRYLVKRTGEKVFLECVQDMDHENMFWYRQDPGLGLRLIYFSYDVKMKEKGDIPEGYSVSREKKERFSLILESASTNQTSMYLCASSFRGLAGATKEQYFGPGTRLTVT.

The chain joins TRBV24-1 to TRBJ2-3; weak D call: TRBD2 (6 bases). The germline gives CDR1 KGHDR, CDR2 SFDVKD. The CDR3 contains 17 residues. The V gene lost 4 bases and the J gene lost 0 bases, with 16 bases spanning the gap. CDR3 sequence (DNA): TGTGCCACCAGTGACACCCCCGGGCGGGGCAGCACAGATACGCAGTATTTT. This translates into CATSDTPGRGSTDTQYF.

The CDR3, as DNA: TGTGCCAGCAGCAGGGGACTAGCGGGGGGCTTCCAAGAGACCCAGTACTTC. Its protein is CASSRGLAGGFQETQYF. This sequence joins TRBV5-8 and TRBJ2-5; 15 nucleotides match TRBD2. V trimming: 4 bases; J trimming: 1 base; junction bases outside the gene matches: 5. Looked up from germline, CDR1 is SGHTS and CDR2 is YDEGEE. The CDR3 extends over 17 amino acids.

The V and J genes are TRBV9 and TRBJ2-3, with TRBD1 as a possible D gene (7 bases). CDR1 is SGDLS and CDR2 is YYNGEE in the germline V gene. Trimming took 5 bases from V and 9 from J, leaving 19 bases between them. The CDR3 has 14 residues. CDR3 protein: CASRPAGGGLTQYF. As DNA, the CDR3 is TGTGCCAGCAGACCTGCCGGAGGGGGCCTAACGCAGTATTTT. The complete variable domain, with remaining parts taken from reference TRBV9 and TRBJ2-3, reads DSGVTQTPKHLITATGQRVTLRCSPRSGDLSVYWYQQSLDQGLQFLIQYYNGEERAKGNILERFSAQQFPDLHSELNLSSLELGDSALYFCASRPAGGGLTQYFGPGTRLTVL.

The gene calls are TRBV6-1 and TRBJ2-5; no firm D call. CDR1 and CDR2 (germline): MNHNS, SASEGT. The CDR3 contains 13 residues. V shed 3 bases and J shed 5 bases, with 10 bases lying between them. The CDR3 protein is CASSDPGRETQYF. The CDR3 DNA sequence: TGTGCCAGCAGTGACCCGGGTAGGGAGACCCAGTACTTC.

This clone was seen just once. This rearrangement joins TRBV6-5 to TRBJ2-3; 10 positions match TRBD2. Germline V gene sequence: CDR1 MNHEY, CDR2 SVGAGI. After removal of 5 bases from V and 4 bases from J, the junction contained 6 bases not matched to a gene. The CDR3 is 15 amino acids. CDR3 sequence (DNA): TGTGCCAGCAGTCCCCCTAGCGGGGGCGCAGATACGCAGTATTTT. Its protein product is CASSPPSGGADTQYF.

The chain has TRBV27 and TRBJ1-2, with D hard to call. Germline V gene lookup returns CDR1 MNHEY and CDR2 SMNVEV (reference sequence). With 2 bases removed from V and 4 bases from J, the gap between germline ends came to 14 bases. The CDR3 is 15 amino acids. In DNA, the CDR3 is TGTGCCAGCAGTTTAAAGTGGGCAGGACTCTATGGCTACACCTTC. It translates to CASSLKWAGLYGYTF.

The rearrangement uses TRBV2 and TRBJ2-3, with a tentative D call TRBD1 (6 bases). Germline CDR1 is SNHLY and CDR2 is FYNNEI. This CDR3 has 13 residues. Trimming cost V 5 bases and J 4 bases, with 10 bases left between them. The CDR3: CASSTGIADTQYF. The CDR3 DNA sequence: TGTGCCAGCAGTACAGGGATTGCAGATACGCAGTATTTT.

To note about this clone: The CDR3 ends on some other residue instead of the conserved phenylalanine or tryptophan, so this is likely a read error. The chain links TRBV5-1 to TRBJ2-3; 14 bases are shared with TRBD2. The CDR3 is 17 residues long. Germline-derived CDR1 and CDR2 are SGHRS and YFSETQ. After removal of 4 bases from V and 1 base from J, the junction contained 5 bases not matched to a gene. CDR3: CASSGGLAGVGTDTQYL. The CDR3 DNA reads TGCGCCAGCAGCGGGGGACTAGCGGGAGTCGGCACAGATACGCAGTATTTG.

The rearrangement uses TRBV11-2 and TRBJ2-3; 8 nucleotides agree with TRBD2. CDR1 is SGHAT and CDR2 is FQNNGV in the germline V gene. V shed 1 base and J 5 bases; nucleotides not matched to a gene: 5. This CDR3 contains 15 residues. This CDR3 is CASSLAGGPGDTQYF. CDR3 DNA sequence: TGTGCCAGCAGCTTAGCGGGGGGGCCGGGAGATACGCAGTATTTT.

The chain combines TRBV19 with TRBJ2-1; 14 bases map to TRBD2. After removal of 5 bases from V and 5 bases from J, the junction contained 14 bases not matched to a gene. The germline V gene encodes CDR1 LNHDA and CDR2 SQIVND (reference sequence). The CDR3 spans 19 residues. CDR3 loop: CASSPRLAGGRLRHNEQFF. In DNA, the CDR3 is TGTGCCAGTAGTCCTCGACTAGCGGGGGGGCGCCTCCGCCACAATGAGCAGTTCTTC. The complete variable domain, with remaining parts taken from reference TRBV19 and TRBJ2-1, reads DGGITQSPKYLFRKEGQNVTLSCEQNLNHDAMYWYRQDPGQGLRLIYYSQIVNDFQKGDIAEGYSVSREKKESFPLTVTSAQKNPTAFYLCASSPRLAGGRLRHNEQFFGPGTRLTVL.

This chain uses TRBV5-1 with TRBJ2-7; D is possibly TRBD2 (6 bases). The V gene lost 0 bases and the J gene lost 3 bases, with 13 bases spanning the gap. The CDR3 extends over 15 amino acids. Germline V gene sequence: CDR1 SGHRS, CDR2 YFSETQ. CDR3 amino acids: CASSLDGGTNYEQYF. CDR3 in DNA: TGCGCCAGCAGCTTGGACGGGGGAACGAACTACGAGCAGTACTTC. Looking up the rest from reference TRBV5-1 and TRBJ2-7 gives the full variable domain: KAGVTQTPRYLIKTRGQQVTLSCSPISGHRSVSWYQQTPGQGLQFLFEYFSETQRNKGNFPGRFSGRQFSNSRSEMNVSTLELGDSALYLCASSLDGGTNYEQYFGPGTRLTVT.

In its sample, this clone was seen once. The chain has TRBV7-2 and TRBJ1-1, with TRBD1 identical over 11 bases. Trimming took 0 bases from V and 5 from J; bases not matched to a gene: 2. The CDR3 is 15 residues long. CDR1 is SGHTA, CDR2 FQGNSA, per germline. The CDR3 coding sequence is TGTGCCAGCAGCTTAGCAGGACAGGGGGCTACTGAAGCTTTCTTT. Translation: CASSLAGQGATEAFF.

CDR3 in amino acids: CASSAGPSGNQPQHF. Here the CDR3 DNA reads TGTGCCAGTAGTGCAGGCCCCTCAGGGAATCAGCCCCAGCATTTT. The chain has TRBV19 and TRBJ1-5; maybe TRBD1 (5 bases). Germline loops: CDR1 LNHDA, CDR2 SQIVND (reference sequence). The V and J ends lost 5 bases and 4 bases respectively, with 15 bases between them. This CDR3 spans 15 amino acids.

In its sample, this clone was seen once. The rearrangement links TRBV7-2 to TRBJ1-5; TRBD1 agrees at 8 bases. In germline, CDR1 is SGHTA, CDR2 FQGNSA. The CDR3 is made up of 14 amino acids. V was clipped by 5 bases and J by 2 bases; unmatched bases: 2. The CDR3 reads CASSPDRGNQPQHF. CDR3 DNA sequence: TGTGCCAGCAGCCCGGACAGGGGCAATCAGCCCCAGCATTTT.